A single T cell receptor (beta chain) is shown here with its context. The sample holds a few counts of this clonotype. The target of this receptor is not known. No per-base quality is available; no much larger clone lies one base away. Receptor libraries were prepared by RACE. Data came from a NextSeq 500. Library preparation attached unique molecular identifiers to individual cDNA molecules for quantitative, reproducible TCR counting. Each blood RNA sample was used to sequence both TCR alpha and TCR beta chains. The authors' pipeline ran thus. A median of around 96,000 TCRs per sample was observed, with a range of 23,224 to 690,600. V, J and CDR3 annotation of the TCR reads was performed with the Decombinator software suite. For PS versus PT1 abundance plots, all samples were subsampled to the same number of TCRs (28,000). Expanded TCRs were defined as absent before sensitization and observed at least eight times at the 2-week time point. TCRdb cleaned the public reads at Q25 with fastp, built clones with MiXCR and kept in-frame beta chains. Here each entry gathers all rows of one CDR3 protein and keeps the most common genes and DNA. The V and J calls, along with clone size, are taken from TCRdb and not from the paper's own processing. The sample table lists 250,000 to 300,000 distinct CDR3 sequences, roughly 7.7% of them with a count of one. About 1.2% of the sample comes from the top ten.

The sample comes from a study of human T cells and chemical hapten exposure (dated by TCRdb to 2020 to 2022). Looking at the study overall: For sensitization, 2% DPC in acetone was applied to a 2 cm by 2 cm area of upper inner arm skin. Patients additionally received weekly therapeutic DPC doses to the scalp throughout the roughly 25-week study period. Patch testing was performed on the upper back with Finn chambers containing 0.01% DPC, and the patch tests were scored after 6 days according to International Contact Dermatitis Research Group standards. Alopecia areata with under or over 50% scalp involvement, alopecia totalis and alopecia universalis were represented in the patient cohort, which was mostly female. Libraries were pooled for sequencing, and variation in per-sample TCR yields was attributed mainly to small differences in library volumes within the pool. Peripheral blood TCR repertoire changes were tracked in vivo in alopecia patients during primary and secondary sensitization to the hapten diphenylcyclopropenone (DPC). Blood samples were taken from patients before sensitization (week 0) and at 2, 6 and about 24 weeks after DPC sensitization. Roughly 30 alopecia patients gave blood for TCR sequencing at one to four time points (pre-sensitization, 2, 6 and 24 weeks).

Beyond this particular receptor, the publication reports: Because all patients had alopecia, a presumed autoimmune disease, the immune response of the patients might differ from that of healthy individuals. DPC sensitization did not change how many TCRs were above 1 in 1000 frequency, and no evidence was found of alterations in global repertoire structure. Repeated subsampling changed both the strength of the expansion versus patch-test correlation and the threshold at which that correlation became significant. Patch test score was positively correlated with the number of PT1 expanded TCRs, with significance at thresholds 8, 16 and 32 but not at 4. Significantly more large CDR3 similarity clusters were formed by expanded TCRs than by pre-sensitization or healthy control sets, consistent with antigen-driven responses.

Taken from the germline V gene, the CDR1 and CDR2 loops are SGHRS and YFSETQ. Trimming at the junction amounts to 9 bases on V and 2 bases on J, and the germline ends lie 14 bases apart. Measured from the cysteine to the phenylalanine, the CDR3 is 13 residues long. Only the CDR3 part of the read is kept: 39 bases, read in frame from the first base. What the time point label conveys for this sample: pre-sensitization, week 0. Read against the paper, the sample's treatment or condition label means: therapeutic diphenylcyclopropenone sensitization with weekly scalp DPC. At each patch-test visit, blood was drawn before the patch test was applied. To be eligible, patients had to be aged 18 to 70, diagnosed with alopecia and judged suitable for DPC therapy, while pregnant patients were excluded. Total RNA was extracted from unfractionated whole blood that had been collected in Tempus Blood RNA tubes.

The clonotype comes from a man in his late teens or twenties with alopecia areata. Some clones in this sample may be carry-over from other donors' samples. Sequenced here: whole blood, sampled in connection with sensitization to the hapten diphenylcyclopropenone (DPC). The sequence links TRBV5-1 to TRBJ1-1; a tentative D match to TRBD1 spans 5 bases. The DNA is TGCGCCACCCGCGGAGGGACTAACACTGAAGCTTTCTTT. Its protein reads: CATRGGTNTEAFF. With the portions outside the CDR3 filled from the reference TRBV5-1 and TRBJ1-1 genes, the complete variable region becomes KAGVTQTPRYLIKTRGQQVTLSCSPISGHRSVSWYQQTPGQGLQFLFEYFSETQRNKGNFPGRFSGRQFSNSRSEMNVSTLELGDSALYLCATRGGTNTEAFFGQGTRLTVV.